One sample yielded the 21 T cell receptor beta chains listed below, sequenced in a study of shared clonotypes between healthy human individuals. Libraries were prepared by immunoSEQ multiplex PCR; TCRdb keeps only in-frame clonotypes and omits some of them. Of around 1.9 million clones in the sample, 90% to 95% are singletons; the top ten hold roughly 1.7%. CD45RO-negative, CCR7-positively selected cells formed the naive CD8 fraction, excluding terminally differentiated effector memory CD45RA+ cells. The sample was naive CD8+ T cells from PBMCs. The receptor source for this set is a man younger than 35 in good health. Some clones in this sample may be carry-over from other donors' samples.

The V and J genes are TRBV4-3 and TRBJ2-3, with TRBD2 as a possible D gene (6 bases). Germline V lookup: CDR1 LGHNA, CDR2 YSLEER. V dropped 0 bases and J dropped 4 bases, with 11 bases sitting between them. This CDR3 spans 15 amino acids. The chain's CDR3 is CASSQDLGEADTQYF. CDR3 nucleotide sequence: TGCGCCAGCAGCCAAGATCTAGGGGAGGCAGATACGCAGTATTTT.

V gene TRBV19 combines with J gene TRBJ2-7; D remains ambiguous. The V gene lost 5 bases and the J gene lost 0 bases, with 5 bases spanning the gap. CDR1 is LNHDA and CDR2 is SQIVND in the germline V gene (reference sequence). CDR3 length: 12 residues. CDR3 protein: CASSASSYEQYF. CDR3 nucleotide sequence: TGTGCCAGTAGTGCAAGCTCCTACGAGCAGTACTTC.

The chain is built from TRBV4-1 and TRBJ1-1, with TRBD1 identical over 7 bases. Unmatched junction bases numbered 7, after V lost 6 bases and J lost 3 bases. This CDR3 is 14 amino acids long. CDR1 and CDR2 from the germline V gene are MGHRA and YSYEKL. CDR3 nucleotide sequence: TGCGCCAGCAGTCAGGGGGGGTGGGACACTGAAGCTTTCTTT. It yields the protein CASSQGGWDTEAFF.

This clone was seen just once. The chain employs TRBV19 and TRBJ1-5; the match to TRBD1 covers 8 bases. CDR3 length: 17 amino acids. After removal of 2 bases from V and 1 base from J, the junction contained 7 bases not matched to a gene. The germline gives CDR1 LNHDA, CDR2 SQIVND (reference sequence). The CDR3 coding sequence is TGTGCCAGTAGTATAACAGGGGGAAAATTAAGCAATCAGCCCCAGCATTTT. Protein sequence: CASSITGGKLSNQPQHF.

The chain employs TRBV11-2 and TRBJ2-1; the D gene could be TRBD1 or TRBD2 (6 bases each). The CDR3 contains 16 residues. V shed 1 base and J shed 7 bases, with 17 bases lying between them. CDR1 is SGHAT and CDR2 is FQNNGV in the germline V gene. CDR3 amino acids: CASSLGIGGSKNEQFF. The CDR3, as DNA: TGTGCCAGCAGCTTAGGGATAGGGGGGAGTAAGAATGAGCAGTTCTTC.

The chain uses TRBV28 and TRBJ2-7; TRBD1 agrees at 8 bases. Trimming cost V 6 bases and J 3 bases; bases outside gene matches: 10. Germline V gives CDR1 MDHEN, CDR2 SYDVKM. This CDR3 has 15 amino acids. The CDR3 DNA follows: TGTGCCAGCAGCCCCCGGACAGGGCATAACTACGAGCAGTACTTC. It codes for CASSPRTGHNYEQYF. Based on the CDR3 plus reference TRBV28 and TRBJ2-7, the full variable domain is DVKVTQSSRYLVKRTGEKVFLECVQDMDHENMFWYRQDPGLGLRLIYFSYDVKMKEKGDIPEGYSVSREKKERFSLILESASTNQTSMYLCASSPRTGHNYEQYFGPGTRLTVT.

The chain links TRBV5-1 to TRBJ2-3, with 7 bases fitting TRBD1. This CDR3 region has 15 residues. The V gene's germline CDR1 is SGHRS and CDR2 YFSETQ. V gave up 4 bases and J gave up 2 bases; unmatched junction bases: 7. The CDR3 protein is CASSLHRGSTDTQYF. In DNA, the CDR3 is TGCGCCAGCAGCCTACACAGGGGATCCACAGATACGCAGTATTTT.

The genes are TRBV6-6 and TRBJ2-5; a possible D gene is TRBD1 (6 bases). V gave up 0 bases and J gave up 5 bases, with 13 bases separating them. Germline-derived CDR1 and CDR2 are MNHNY and SVGAGI (reference sequence). This CDR3 has 15 amino acids. The CDR3 loop reads CASSYSPGVRETQYF. In DNA form, the CDR3 reads TGTGCCAGCAGTTACTCTCCAGGGGTTAGGGAGACCCAGTACTTC.

Only one count was recorded for this clone. This chain links TRBV18 with TRBJ2-2, with D tentatively TRBD1 (5 bases). Deletions cut 0 bases from V and 5 bases from J, with 13 bases between. This CDR3 spans 16 amino acids. Germline V gene lookup returns CDR1 KGHSH and CDR2 LQKENI. The CDR3 sequence is CASSPPAGPLTGELFF. The CDR3 bases are TGTGCCAGCTCACCACCGGCAGGGCCTTTAACCGGGGAGCTGTTTTTT.

The CDR3 nucleotides are TGTGCCAGTGGGTGGCAGGGATCCCACGAGCAGTACTTC. As protein: CASGWQGSHEQYF. The V gene is TRBV19, the J gene TRBJ2-7; a possible D gene is TRBD1 (5 bases). The CDR3 is made up of 13 amino acids. Germline-derived CDR1 and CDR2 are LNHDA and SQIVND (reference sequence). V was shortened by 8 bases and J by 5 bases, with 16 bases between the two germline ends.

V is TRBV5-1 and J is TRBJ2-7, with 7 positions matching TRBD1. The CDR3 consists of 16 residues. The V segment lost 0 bases and the J segment 3 bases; nucleotides outside the gene matches: 9. Looked up from germline, CDR1 is SGHRS and CDR2 is YFSETQ. The CDR3 is CASSLALRDSNYEQYF. In nucleotides, the CDR3 is TGCGCCAGCAGCTTGGCCCTTAGGGACAGCAACTACGAGCAGTACTTC.

This clone came up once. The V gene is TRBV6-1, the J gene TRBJ1-2, with D possibly matching TRBD1 (6 bases). The ends were cut back, 3 bases at V and 8 bases at J, with 13 bases in the middle. The CDR3 length is 13 residues. Germline loops: CDR1 MNHNS, CDR2 SASEGT. CDR3 DNA sequence: TGTGCCAGCAGTGAGACGGGGGCAGGAGGCTACACCTTC. Its translation: CASSETGAGGYTF.

The chain uses TRBV6-4 and TRBJ2-1; 8 nucleotides line up with TRBD2. CDR3 size: 15 residues. Trimming took 5 bases from V and 4 from J; bases not matched to a gene: 7. CDR1 and CDR2 (germline): MRHNA, SNTAGT. The CDR3 region is CASSRGAGGYNEQFF. CDR3 nucleotides: TGTGCCAGCAGTAGGGGGGCGGGAGGATACAATGAGCAGTTCTTC.

The rearrangement uses TRBV28 and TRBJ2-3; 10 bases map to TRBD2. The CDR3 covers 17 residues. Germline V lookup: CDR1 MDHEN, CDR2 SYDVKM. The V gene end was trimmed by 3 bases and the J gene end by 1 base; junction bases not matched to a gene: 7. This CDR3 is CASSFLAGEEGTDTQYF. Written as DNA, the CDR3 is TGTGCCAGCAGTTTTCTAGCGGGAGAGGAGGGCACAGATACGCAGTATTTT.

Here the CDR3 DNA reads TGTGCCAGCAGTTACTCGACGGCACGGGGCGGGGAGCTGTTTTTT. Translation gives CASSYSTARGGELFF. V usage is TRBV6-6 and J usage is TRBJ2-2; D perhaps matches TRBD2 (5 bases). Germline CDR1 is MNHNY and CDR2 is SVGAGI (reference sequence). The CDR3 extends over 15 amino acids. V lost 0 bases and J 7 bases, leaving 12 bases between the germline ends.

The chain is built from TRBV5-6 and TRBJ2-3; D call uncertain. The CDR3 totals 14 residues. Trimming pared 0 bases from V and 1 base from J, leaving 6 bases between. Germline V gives CDR1 SGHDT, CDR2 YYEEEE. The CDR3 DNA is TGTGCCAGCAGCTTGGCCGAGCGCACAGATACGCAGTATTTT. This gives the protein CASSLAERTDTQYF. The full variable domain, in which reference TRBV5-6 and TRBJ2-3 provide the parts outside the CDR3, is DAGVTQSPTHLIKTRGQQVTLRCSPKSGHDTVSWYQQALGQGPQFIFQYYEEEERQRGNFPDRFSGHQFPNYSSELNVNALLLGDSALYLCASSLAERTDTQYFGPGTRLTVL.

The chain's CDR3 is CASSWTAGGPREQYF. The CDR3 DNA follows: TGTGCCAGCAGTTGGACGGCGGGAGGGCCTCGAGAGCAGTACTTC. The rearrangement joins TRBV27 to TRBJ2-7, with 9 positions matching TRBD2. Germline assignment: CDR1 MNHEY and CDR2 SMNVEV (reference sequence). Trimming at V came to 4 bases and at J to 7 bases, leaving 11 bases not matched to a gene. The CDR3 is 15 amino acids.

The chain uses TRBV4-2 and TRBJ2-7; D gene uncertain. The length of the CDR3 is 12 residues. Germline V gene lookup returns CDR1 LGHNA and CDR2 YNFKEQ. Trimming shortened V by 4 bases and J by 5 bases, and 9 bases separated the two germline ends. In nucleotides, the CDR3 is TGTGCCAGCAGCCCGACTCCCCACGAGCAGTACTTC. Its translation is CASSPTPHEQYF.

The V call is TRBV2, the J call TRBJ2-7; 11 bases line up with TRBD2. The V gene's germline CDR1 is SNHLY and CDR2 FYNNEI. V lost 2 bases, J lost 3 bases, and 9 bases stayed unmatched. CDR3 length: 17 amino acids. This chain's CDR3 is CASSEIASGRTDYEQYF. The CDR3 coding sequence is TGTGCCAGCAGTGAAATTGCTAGCGGGAGGACTGACTACGAGCAGTACTTC.

The chain is built from TRBV5-1 and TRBJ1-5; tentative D call: TRBD1 (6 bases). The CDR3 is 15 residues long. Trimming pared 0 bases from V and 6 bases from J, leaving 13 bases between. Germline V gene lookup returns CDR1 SGHRS and CDR2 YFSETQ. DNA for the CDR3: TGCGCCAGCAGCTTGGGAAGGGGGGAAGGTCAGCCCCAGCATTTT. It translates to CASSLGRGEGQPQHF.

This clone was observed a single time. Other nucleotide sequences from this sample produce the same CDR3. This rearrangement joins TRBV19 to TRBJ2-7; TRBD1 matches at 7 bases. Looked up from germline, CDR1 is LNHDA and CDR2 is SQIVND (reference sequence). The CDR3 loop spans 13 amino acids. V lost 4 bases, J lost 3 bases, and 3 bases stayed unmatched. Written as DNA, the CDR3 is TGTGCCAGTAGTAATTGGGACAGCTACGAGCAGTACTTC. Amino acids: CASSNWDSYEQYF.